This T cell receptor beta chain is from a study of cytomegalovirus exposure and HLA in healthy donors. The V gene end was trimmed by 5 bases and the J gene end by 5 bases; junction bases not matched to a gene: 9. Germline V lookup: CDR1 MGHDK, CDR2 SYGVNS. CDR3 length: 15 residues. The PCR ran on 60 Vbeta and 13 Jbeta primers. The repertoire was sequenced with immunoSEQ multiplex PCR; TCRdb's copy has only in-frame clones and lacks some. The sample holds about 160,000 clones. The TCR sequence derives from a woman aged 55-69 years in good health and CMV-seronegative. The sample consisted of PBMCs. The rearrangement joins TRBV25-1 to TRBJ2-5; 9 bases agree with TRBD2. The CDR3 spells CASSYSGGRGETQYF. The CDR3 nucleotides are TGTGCCAGCAGTTATAGCGGGGGCCGGGGTGAGACCCAGTACTTC.